Listed below are T cell receptor beta chains from one sample, sequenced in a study of T cells in Graves' hyperthyroidism and ophthalmopathy. From the multiplex PCR reads, TCRdb called clonotypes with MiXCR, one entry per CDR3 protein. The table shows about 840,000 distinct CDR3 sequences, with 38% occurring only once. Sequenced input: blood. All receptors derive from a man younger than 35 with Graves' hyperthyroidism. Both conserved end residues are part of each CDR3. The D gene is left open where the match is weak. Size is omitted from some rows. Given values are once, few, many or a class for expanded clones.

d_call | j_call | clone_size | v_call | cdr3_length | cdr3_nt | cdr3_aa
- | TRBJ2-2 | - | TRBV5-1 | 15 | TGCGCCAGCAGATCTCAGGGGCCGAACACCGGGGAGCTGTTTTTT | CASRSQGPNTGELFF
- | TRBJ1-1 | - | TRBV20-1 | 12 | TGCAGTGCTACCGAGACTCGGACTGAAGCTTTCTTT | CSATETRTEAFF
- | TRBJ2-5 | few | TRBV29-1 | 11 | TGCAGCGTCACAGCCTCGGGGGCCCAGTACTTC | CSVTASGAQYF
- | TRBJ1-2 | - | TRBV2 | 13 | TGTGCCAGCAGTGAACTCAATTACTATGGCTACACCTTC | CASSELNYYGYTF
TRBD1 | TRBJ1-2 | - | TRBV4-1 | 15 | TGCGCCAGCAGCCAAGATGGAATGACAGGGACGGGCTACACCTTC | CASSQDGMTGTGYTF
- | TRBJ2-7 | few | TRBV6-6 | 11 | TGTGCCAGCATGGAGAGGCAAACGCAGTACTTC | CASMERQTQYF
TRBD1 | TRBJ1-1 | - | TRBV9 | 13 | TGTGCCAGCAGCGTAGGGGGCACAGGGGAAGCTTTCTTC | CASSVGGTGEAFF
- | TRBJ1-2 | - | TRBV7-9 | 13 | TGTGCCAGCAGCTCGACATCAGACTATGGCTACACCTTC | CASSSTSDYGYTF
- | TRBJ2-7 | few | TRBV5-4 | 14 | TGTGCCAGCAGCCAGGACATTACGGGCTACGAGCAGTACTTC | CASSQDITGYEQYF
- | TRBJ2-7 | - | TRBV7-9 | 14 | TGTGCCAGCAGCTTCGACAGGACCCCCTACGAGCAGTACTTC | CASSFDRTPYEQYF
TRBD2 | TRBJ2-7 | few | TRBV12-3/TRBV12-4 | 14 | TGTGCCAGCAGTTTCAGCGGGAGCGAGGTCGAGCAGTACTTC | CASSFSGSEVEQYF
- | TRBJ2-5 | once | TRBV19 | 14 | TGTGCCAGTAGTATGGTGGGCGGCAATCAGCCCCAGTACTTC | CASSMVGGNQPQYF
- | TRBJ2-5 | many | TRBV20-1 | 12 | TGCAGTGCTAGATCAGACGAGGAGACCCAGTACTTC | CSARSDEETQYF
- | TRBJ1-4 | many | TRBV20-1 | 13 | TGCAGTGCCGGAAGTCTCCGGGGAGAAAAACTGTTTTTT | CSAGSLRGEKLFF
- | TRBJ2-7 | - | TRBV19 | 13 | TGTGCCAGTATCCTAGACGGCTCCAACGAGCAGTACTTC | CASILDGSNEQYF
- | TRBJ1-1 | - | TRBV6-1 | 15 | TGTGCCAGCAGCCAAGTAGCAGGGAGTAACACTGAAGCTTTCTTT | CASSQVAGSNTEAFF
- | TRBJ1-1 | many | TRBV6-4 | 14 | TGTGCCAGCAGTGACTCGGGAAGTCAAGCTGAAGCTTTCTTT | CASSDSGSQAEAFF
- | TRBJ1-1 | - | TRBV7-8 | 20 | TGTGCCAGCAGCGAACTATCAACCGAGGGTTCCCGTGAGTTTAACACTGAAGCTTTCTTT | CASSELSTEGSREFNTEAFF
- | TRBJ1-1 | many | TRBV29-1 | 10 | TGCAGCGTTGCGACTTCTGAAGCTTTCTTT | CSVATSEAFF
- | TRBJ1-1 | once | TRBV29-1 | 13 | TGCAGCGTTCTCAGGGCCGAGGATGGTGAAGCTTTCTTT | CSVLRAEDGEAFF
- | TRBJ1-1 | - | TRBV9 | 14 | TGTGCCAGCTCACCGAACTTGGTTGACGCTGAAGCTTTCTTT | CASSPNLVDAEAFF
TRBD1 | TRBJ1-6 | - | TRBV7-9 | 15 | TGTGCCAGCAGCACTGGACAGGGGGCAGTAGCACCCCTCCACTTT | CASSTGQGAVAPLHF
TRBD1 | TRBJ1-1 | many | TRBV19 | 15 | TGTGCCAGTAGTTCGACAGGGGCGATGAACACTGAAGCTTTCTTT | CASSSTGAMNTEAFF
- | TRBJ1-6 | many | TRBV12-3/TRBV12-4 | 14 | TGTGCCAGCAGGCCTGGACAGTCGAATTCACCCCTCCACTTT | CASRPGQSNSPLHF
- | TRBJ1-1 | many | TRBV10-3 | 13 | TGTGCCATGAGGGGAGGGGGGAACACTGAAGCTTTCTTT | CAMRGGGNTEAFF
- | TRBJ2-7 | - | TRBV6-1 | 12 | TGTGCCAGCATGGAGGTTGCCCACGAGCAGTACTTC | CASMEVAHEQYF
- | TRBJ1-1 | - | TRBV7-2 | 16 | TGTGCCAGCAGCCCCTCGGCAGGCGCTCTGAACACTGAAGCTTTCTTT | CASSPSAGALNTEAFF
TRBD2 | TRBJ2-5 | - | TRBV2 | 14 | TGTGCCAGCAGTGCCCTCGGACTAGCAGAGACCCAGTACTTC | CASSALGLAETQYF
TRBD1 | TRBJ1-1 | - | TRBV6-5 | 14 | TGTGCCAGCAGTTTGACAGGGAGCCGGGCGGATGCTTTCTTT | CASSLTGSRADAFF
- | TRBJ1-1 | - | TRBV19 | 13 | TGTGCCAGTATCGATGGGGGTGACACTGAAGCTTTCTTT | CASIDGGDTEAFF
- | TRBJ2-1 | - | TRBV2 | 13 | TGTGCCAGCGATGAGCCTTTCTACAATGAGCAGTTCTTC | CASDEPFYNEQFF
TRBD1 | TRBJ1-4 | - | TRBV7-8 | 13 | TGTGCCAGCGGGGACAGGAGCGGAGAAAAACTGTTTTTT | CASGDRSGEKLFF
TRBD1 | TRBJ1-6 | few | TRBV7-2 | 15 | TGTGCCAGCAGCTTATTCGACAGGGGTTACTCACCCCTCCACTTT | CASSLFDRGYSPLHF
- | TRBJ1-5 | - | TRBV10-3 | 15 | TGTGCCAGCAGTTTTCACGGACGGGGCGATCAGCCCCAGCATTTT | CASSFHGRGDQPQHF
- | TRBJ2-7 | many | TRBV5-4 | 16 | TGTGCCAGCAGCTTAGGGTTAGGGGCGAATTCCTACGAGCAGTACTTC | CASSLGLGANSYEQYF
TRBD1 | TRBJ1-5 | - | TRBV20-1 | 13 | TGCAGTGCTGGAGAACAGGGGCATCAGCCCCAGCATTTT | CSAGEQGHQPQHF
- | TRBJ1-1 | few | TRBV5-5 | 12 | TGTGCCAGCAGCTTCATTGAGACTGAAGCTTTCTTT | CASSFIETEAFF
- | TRBJ2-7 | many | TRBV29-1 | 15 | TGCAGCGTTGAAGATAAGAGACAGGTTACCTACGAGCAGTACTTC | CSVEDKRQVTYEQYF
- | TRBJ2-5 | many | TRBV29-1 | 15 | TGCAGCGTTGAAAGGAAGACGGGAGTGGGGGAGACCCAGTACTTC | CSVERKTGVGETQYF
- | TRBJ2-5 | few | TRBV7-8 | 14 | TGTGCCAGCAGCTTACGAGTTGGGCGAGAGGCCCAGTACTTC | CASSLRVGREAQYF
- | TRBJ1-5 | many | TRBV10-3 | 13 | TGTGCCATCGCCAGGGACCTCAATCAGCCCCAGCATTTT | CAIARDLNQPQHF
TRBD1 | TRBJ2-7 | - | TRBV2 | 16 | TGTGCCAGCAGTTACTCCGGGACAGGGTCACCCTACGAGCAGTACTTC | CASSYSGTGSPYEQYF
- | TRBJ1-5 | few | TRBV9 | 15 | TGTGCCAGCAGCGTAGCCCCCGGGGAAGGTCAGCCCCAGCATTTT | CASSVAPGEGQPQHF
- | TRBJ1-1 | - | TRBV12-3/TRBV12-4 | 13 | TGTGCCAGCAGTTTACGGGCGAAGGCTGAAGCTTTCTTT | CASSLRAKAEAFF
TRBD1 | TRBJ1-1 | - | TRBV7-3 | 17 | TGTGCCAGCAGCCCCCGAGGGACAGGGGTTCTGAACACTGAAGCTTTCTTT | CASSPRGTGVLNTEAFF
- | TRBJ1-6 | - | TRBV27 | 14 | TGTGCCAGCAGTTTTATGATTGTCAACTCACCCCTCCACTTT | CASSFMIVNSPLHF
- | TRBJ1-1 | few | TRBV20-1 | 14 | TGCAGTGCTAGAGGGGTCAGAATGAACACTGAAGCTTTCTTT | CSARGVRMNTEAFF
- | TRBJ2-5 | - | TRBV14 | 15 | TGTGCCAGCAGCCAAGGGCCGGGATGGGGAGAGACCCAGTACTTC | CASSQGPGWGETQYF
- | TRBJ1-2 | - | TRBV20-1 | 12 | TGCAGTGCTAGGCCCGGGGGGTATGGCTACACCTTC | CSARPGGYGYTF
TRBD1 | TRBJ2-6 | - | TRBV7-2 | 18 | TGTGCCAGCACGCCTCCCGGACAGGGAAGCTCTGGGGCCAACGTCCTGACTTTC | CASTPPGQGSSGANVLTF
TRBD1 | TRBJ1-1 | - | TRBV19 | 16 | TGTGCCAGTAAAAGGGGTATCGGACAGGGGAACACTGAAGCTTTCTTT | CASKRGIGQGNTEAFF